One and the same sample provided the 13 T cell receptor beta chains below, sequenced in a study of T cell responses to AZD1222 COVID-19 vaccine. Assay: immunoSEQ multiplex PCR; the TCRdb copy retains only in-frame clones and omits some. The table records more than 60,000 clones, roughly 87% of them present only once. The sample was peripheral blood, taken on day 0 of AZD1222 vaccination. The receptors come from an adult in good health.

The gene calls are TRBV6-6 and TRBJ1-3; 8 nucleotides match TRBD1. Looked up from germline, CDR1 is MNHNY and CDR2 is SVGAGI (reference sequence). This CDR3 contains 14 residues. The trim removed 6 bases at V and 2 bases at J, leaving 3 bases unmatched. In DNA form, the CDR3 reads TGTGCCAGCAGGACAGGGGTTACTGGAAACACCATATATTTT. This translates into CASRTGVTGNTIYF.

J is TRBJ1-2 and V is TRBV19, with TRBD1 matching over 9 bases. Germline trimming cut 7 bases from V and 10 bases from J; bases unmatched to any gene: 10. Germline CDR1 is LNHDA and CDR2 is SQIVND (reference sequence). The CDR3 contains 13 residues. CDR3 loop: CASNTGGTPYYTF. The CDR3 DNA reads as TGTGCCAGTAACACAGGGGGCACTCCCTACTACACCTTC.

This chain uses TRBV19 with TRBJ2-7; a possible D gene is TRBD1 (5 bases). CDR3 length equals 14 residues. V lost 6 bases, J lost 5 bases, and 17 bases lay in between. From germline, CDR1 is LNHDA and CDR2 SQIVND (reference sequence). The CDR3 DNA is TGTGCCAGTAGCCTGGGGCAGGGTCGCAACGAGCAGTACTTC. Its translation: CASSLGQGRNEQYF.

The V and J genes are TRBV11-3 and TRBJ1-1; 7 nucleotides match TRBD1. J lost 3 bases, V lost 6 bases, and 10 bases had no gene match. The CDR3 runs to 15 residues. CDR1 is SGHNT and CDR2 is YENEEA in the germline V gene. The CDR3: CASREKGGAYTEAFF. Here the CDR3 DNA reads TGTGCCAGCAGAGAGAAAGGGGGCGCCTACACTGAAGCTTTCTTT.

The chain joins TRBV19 to TRBJ2-1, with D unclear. CDR1 and CDR2 (germline): LNHDA, SQIVND (reference sequence). V dropped 10 bases and J dropped 8 bases, with 9 bases sitting between them. The CDR3 is 10 residues long. Here the CDR3 reads CATGRDEQFF. The CDR3 DNA sequence: TGTGCCACCGGACGCGATGAGCAGTTCTTC.

V usage is TRBV18 and J usage is TRBJ2-1, with D perhaps TRBD2 (6 bases). The CDR3 runs 14 residues. V was trimmed by 3 bases and J by 3 bases, leaving 9 bases between them. Per germline, CDR1 KGHSH and CDR2 LQKENI. CDR3 in DNA: TGTGCCAGCTCACCGGGCGGGAACTACAATGAGCAGTTCTTC. It encodes CASSPGGNYNEQFF.

The V and J genes are TRBV19 and TRBJ2-1; unclear D gene. This CDR3 contains 13 residues. Germline V gene lookup returns CDR1 LNHDA and CDR2 SQIVND (reference sequence). The V end was cut by 10 bases, the J end by 6 bases, with 16 bases between. CDR3 bases: TGTGCCACAAATTTCGGGCGCCGCAATGAGCAGTTCTTC. Translating gives CATNFGRRNEQFF.

J is TRBJ1-2 and V is TRBV23-1, with D possibly matching TRBD1 (5 bases). TRBV23-1 is an open reading frame, and its role is uncertain. Trimming cost V 0 bases and J 8 bases, with 13 bases left between them. The CDR3 contains 14 residues. The CDR3 DNA sequence: TGCGCCAGCAGTCAATCGAGGGGAGGACACGGCTACACCTTC. Translation: CASSQSRGGHGYTF.

The chain couples TRBV5-1 to TRBJ1-4, with a possible D match to TRBD1 (5 bases). CDR1 and CDR2 from the germline V gene are SGHRS and YFSETQ. V lost 4 bases, J lost 8 bases, and 21 bases lay in between. CDR3 size: 16 residues. The CDR3, as DNA: TGCGCCAGCAGCCCCGCTTACCGATCAGGGAAGGAAAAACTGTTTTTT. This gives the protein CASSPAYRSGKEKLFF.

The chain carries TRBV11-2 and TRBJ1-5, with D hard to call. Trimming cost V 1 base and J 5 bases, with 9 bases left between them. There are 14 residues in the CDR3. Germline V lookup: CDR1 SGHAT, CDR2 FQNNGV. This CDR3 reads CASSLADTDQPQHF. CDR3 nucleotide sequence: TGTGCCAGCAGCTTAGCTGACACCGATCAGCCCCAGCATTTT. The entire variable domain, with the rest obtained from reference TRBV11-2 and TRBJ1-5, is as follows: EAGVAQSPRYKIIEKRQSVAFWCNPISGHATLYWYQQILGQGPKLLIQFQNNGVVDDSQLPKDRFSAERLKGVDSTLKIQPAKLEDSAVYLCASSLADTDQPQHFGDGTRLSIL.

The chain recombines TRBV7-2 with TRBJ2-1; tentative D call: TRBD1 (5 bases). V was cut by 5 bases and J by 6 bases, with 8 bases left in between. The CDR3 spans 12 residues. The germline V gene encodes CDR1 SGHTA and CDR2 FQGNSA. The CDR3 protein is CASSPGFNEQFF. CDR3 coding DNA: TGTGCCAGCAGCCCAGGGTTCAATGAGCAGTTCTTC. The whole variable domain, remainder taken from reference TRBV7-2 and TRBJ2-1, is GAGVSQSPSNKVTEKGKDVELRCDPISGHTALYWYRQSLGQGLEFLIYFQGNSAPDKSGLPSDRFSAERTGGSVSTLTIQRTQQEDSAVYLCASSPGFNEQFFGPGTRLTVL.

This chain uses TRBV6-2 or TRBV6-3 with TRBJ2-1; a possible D gene is TRBD2 (6 bases). The CDR3 totals 16 residues. The V and J ends lost 4 bases and 8 bases respectively, with 21 bases between them. Per the germline V gene, CDR1 is MNHEY and CDR2 is SVGEGT. The CDR3 DNA sequence: TGTGCCAGCAGTTCAACCATTAGCGGAGGCGGCGATGAGCAGTTCTTC. Protein: CASSSTISGGGDEQFF.

J is TRBJ1-5 and V is TRBV5-1; D uncertain. Trimming removed 8 bases from V and 3 bases from J, with 18 bases in between. Germline V gene data show CDR1 as SGHRS and CDR2 as YFSETQ. This CDR3 spans 15 amino acids. CDR3 sequence (DNA): TGCGCCAGGACGCGCGAGGGTCGATTCAATCAGCCCCAGCATTTT. Amino acid sequence: CARTREGRFNQPQHF.